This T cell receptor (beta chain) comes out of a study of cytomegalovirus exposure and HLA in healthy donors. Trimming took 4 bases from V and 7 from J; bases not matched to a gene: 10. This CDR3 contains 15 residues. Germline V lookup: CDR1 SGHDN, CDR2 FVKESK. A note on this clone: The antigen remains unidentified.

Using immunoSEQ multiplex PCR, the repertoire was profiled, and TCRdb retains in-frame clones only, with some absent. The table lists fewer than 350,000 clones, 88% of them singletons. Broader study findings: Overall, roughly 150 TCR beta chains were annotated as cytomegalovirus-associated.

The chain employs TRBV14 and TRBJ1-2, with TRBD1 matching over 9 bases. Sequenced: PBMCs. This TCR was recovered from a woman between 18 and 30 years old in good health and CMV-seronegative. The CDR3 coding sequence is TGTGCCAGCAGCCGGACACAGGGGGCGTTTAGTGGCTACACCTTC. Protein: CASSRTQGAFSGYTF. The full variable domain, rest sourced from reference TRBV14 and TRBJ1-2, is EAGVTQFPSHSVIEKGQTVTLRCDPISGHDNLYWYRRVMGKEIKFLLHFVKESKQDESGMPNNRFLAERTGGTYSTLKVQPAELEDSGVYFCASSRTQGAFSGYTFGSGTRLTVV.